This T cell receptor beta chain originates from a study of HIV-infected patients and healthy controls. This clonotype was detected ten times or more. Germline CDR1 and CDR2: MNHEY and SVGEGT. V was clipped by 2 bases and J by 4 bases, with 2 bases between them. This CDR3 spans 11 amino acids. From the 5' RACE reads, TCRdb called clonotypes with MiXCR, one entry per CDR3 protein. The sample includes about 67,000 distinct CDR3 sequences, 15% to 20% of them seen just once. The source material was CD4+ T cells from blood. This clonotype originated in a human donor in good health. The genes are TRBV6-2 or TRBV6-3 and TRBJ1-2; no clear D gene. The CDR3 loop reads CASSYGYGYTF. Here the CDR3 DNA reads TGTGCCAGCAGTTACGGCTATGGCTACACCTTC.